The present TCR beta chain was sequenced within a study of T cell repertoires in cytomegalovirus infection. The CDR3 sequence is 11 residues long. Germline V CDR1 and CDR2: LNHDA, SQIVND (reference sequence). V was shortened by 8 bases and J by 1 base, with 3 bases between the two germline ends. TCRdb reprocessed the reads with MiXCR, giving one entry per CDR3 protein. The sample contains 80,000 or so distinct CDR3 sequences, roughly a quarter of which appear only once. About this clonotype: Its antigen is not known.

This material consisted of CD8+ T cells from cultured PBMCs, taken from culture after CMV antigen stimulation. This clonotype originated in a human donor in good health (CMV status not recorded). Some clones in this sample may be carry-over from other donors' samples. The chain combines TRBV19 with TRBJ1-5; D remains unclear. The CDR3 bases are TGTGCCAGTGGGAGCAATCAGCCCCAGCATTTT. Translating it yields CASGSNQPQHF.